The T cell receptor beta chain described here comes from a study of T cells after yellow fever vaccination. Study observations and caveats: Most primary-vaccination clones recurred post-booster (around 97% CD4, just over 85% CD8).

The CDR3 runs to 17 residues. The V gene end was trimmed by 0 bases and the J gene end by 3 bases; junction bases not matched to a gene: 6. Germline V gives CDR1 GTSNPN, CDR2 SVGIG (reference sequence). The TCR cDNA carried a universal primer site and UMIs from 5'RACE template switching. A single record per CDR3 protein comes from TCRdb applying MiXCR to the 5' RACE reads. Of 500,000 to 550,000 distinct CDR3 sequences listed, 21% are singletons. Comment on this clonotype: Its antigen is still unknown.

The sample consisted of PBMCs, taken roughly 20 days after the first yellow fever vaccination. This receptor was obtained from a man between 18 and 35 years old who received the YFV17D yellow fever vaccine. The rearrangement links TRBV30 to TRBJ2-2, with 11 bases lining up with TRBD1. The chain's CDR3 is CAWSVWTGGEDTGELFF. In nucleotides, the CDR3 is TGTGCCTGGAGTGTCTGGACAGGGGGCGAAGACACCGGGGAGCTGTTTTTT.